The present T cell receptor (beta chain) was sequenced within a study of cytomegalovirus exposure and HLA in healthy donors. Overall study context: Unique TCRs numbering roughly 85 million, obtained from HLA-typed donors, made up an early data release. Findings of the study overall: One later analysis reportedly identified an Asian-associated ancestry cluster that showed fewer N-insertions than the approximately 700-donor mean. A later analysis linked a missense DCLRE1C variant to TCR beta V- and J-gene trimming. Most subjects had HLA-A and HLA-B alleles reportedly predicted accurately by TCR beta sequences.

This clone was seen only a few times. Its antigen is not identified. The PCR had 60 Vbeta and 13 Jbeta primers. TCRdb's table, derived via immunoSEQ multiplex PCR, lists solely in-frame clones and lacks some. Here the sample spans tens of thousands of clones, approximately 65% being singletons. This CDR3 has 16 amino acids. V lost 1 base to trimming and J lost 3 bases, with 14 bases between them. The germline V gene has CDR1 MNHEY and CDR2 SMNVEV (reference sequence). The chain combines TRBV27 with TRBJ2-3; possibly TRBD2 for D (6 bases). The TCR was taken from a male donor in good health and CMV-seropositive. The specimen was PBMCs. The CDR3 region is CASSLLGGPNTDTQYF. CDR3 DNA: TGTGCCAGCAGTTTATTAGGAGGGCCTAATACAGATACGCAGTATTTT.